Below, one T cell receptor (beta chain) is given with its context. This clone is categorized as medium-sized (0.01 to 0.1%). Its antigen is still unknown. No qualities accompany the bases; no much larger clone lies one base away. From a lookup of the germline V gene, CDR1 and CDR2 are MNHGY and SAAAGT. From the cysteine up to the phenylalanine, the CDR3 has a length of 13 residues. This entry keeps only the CDR3 DNA: 39 bases, framed from base 1. Relative to germline, V is 10 bases shorter and J is 1 base shorter, with 13 bases between their ends. TCR beta CDR3 regions were sequenced from DNA using the immunoSEQ Assay. Processing in the source paper ran as follows. To compute T cell density, TCR beta template counts were normalized to usable DNA, which was estimated by amplifying housekeeping genes. Richness was estimated using the preseqR package, with extrapolation to 400,000 templates for PBMC samples and to 120,000 templates for tissue samples. Clonality was defined as one minus Pielou's evenness. Differential abundance testing on productive amino-acid clonotypes, with a minimum total count of 5 and an alpha of 0.1, was used to identify tissue-enriched TCRs. Repertoire overlap between compartments was quantified with the Jaccard Index and Morisita Overlap Index. GLIPH grouped TCR beta CDR3s together with public tetramer-defined viral CDR3s, and a viral motif had to include at least three viral sequences and also show V-gene enrichment. TCRdb obtained this table from immuneACCESS and retained in-frame rearrangements with V and J assigned. These tables miss some clones; where compared with another copy, unresolved V genes account for less than half of the shortfall, and the remainder is unexplained. V and J calls and clone size are as listed in that table; D and trimming were resolved from the DNA. For this sample there are roughly 1,500 clones; approximately 20% appear just once. Roughly 24% of the sample rests with the top ten.

This sample was included in a study of T cells in localized non-small cell lung cancer (dated by TCRdb to the early 2020s). About the full investigation: The study analyzed T cell repertoires of hundreds of early-stage NSCLC patients, comparing tumors and uninvolved tumor-adjacent lungs. All 240 or so NSCLC patients in the cohort were treatment-naive and had localized lung tumors that were resected. NSCLC patients had a mean age of approximately 70 years, and fewer than 150 were male and about a hundred female. What the authors observed across the whole study: Uninvolved tumor-adjacent lung showed the highest T cell clonality, higher than tumor, which suggests more focused antigenic responses in the uninvolved tumor-adjacent lung. Because of the exploratory design, TCR variables were selected using unadjusted p-values without false-discovery rate correction. A median of around 50 of the top 100 tumor clones were detected in paired uninvolved adjacent lung, and about 29 of these tumor clones were also found among the top 100 clones of the paired uninvolved adjacent lung. Multi-region tumor sequencing was not performed, so intratumor heterogeneity could not be excluded. Higher blood T cell density associated with longer overall survival, while higher adjacent-lung clonality associated with shorter survival.

At diagnosis, peripheral blood, uninvolved tumor-adjacent lung and tumor were collected and stored as a combination of fresh-frozen and FFPE material. This TCR was sampled from a man between 40 and 75 years old with stage III squamous cell lung carcinoma. The rearranged chain carries TRBV6-8 and TRBJ1-2; 6 matching bases give a weak D call of TRBD1. Specimen: lung tumor tissue, collected before any cancer treatment. The DNA is TGTGCCATCACGGAAGGGGGTAACTATGGCTACACCTTC. It translates as CAITEGGNYGYTF.